The present T cell receptor (beta chain) was sequenced within a study of blood T cell repertoires in COVID-19. Produced via immunoSEQ multiplex PCR; TCRdb's table is partial and in-frame only. This sample has a few hundred thousand clones, with around 87% found just once. CDR3 length: 17 residues. Germline CDR1 reads ENHRY; CDR2 reads SYGVKD. Trimming removed 4 bases from V and 1 base from J; junction bases left unmatched: 5. This TCR came from a human donor in a cohort sampled during active COVID-19. The chain is built from TRBV10-3 and TRBJ2-7; TRBD2 matches 15 bases. The sequenced material came from peripheral blood. The CDR3 coding sequence is TGTGCCATCAGTGGGGGACTAGCGGGGGGCGAGTCCTACGAGCAGTACTTC. Protein product: CAISGGLAGGESYEQYF.